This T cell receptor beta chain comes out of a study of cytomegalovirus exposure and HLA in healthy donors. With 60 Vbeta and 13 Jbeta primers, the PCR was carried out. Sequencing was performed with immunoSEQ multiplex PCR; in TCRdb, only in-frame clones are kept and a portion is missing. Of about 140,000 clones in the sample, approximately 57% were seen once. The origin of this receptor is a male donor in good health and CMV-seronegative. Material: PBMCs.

This CDR3 reads CSAGNGNTEAFF. CDR3 DNA: TGCAGCGCAGGGAATGGGAACACTGAAGCTTTCTTT. This chain links TRBV29-1 with TRBJ1-1; a possible D gene is TRBD1 (5 bases). The CDR3 loop spans 12 amino acids. Per germline, CDR1 SQVTM and CDR2 ANQGSEA. The V end lost 7 bases, the J end lost 1 base, and 10 bases lay between the germline ends. The full variable domain, in which reference TRBV29-1 and TRBJ1-1 provide the parts outside the CDR3, is SAVISQKPSRDICQRGTSLTIQCQVDSQVTMMFWYRQQPGQSLTLIATANQGSEATYESGFVIDKFPISRPNLTFSTLTVSNMSPEDSSIYLCSAGNGNTEAFFGQGTRLTVV.